Shown below are 29 T cell receptor beta chains from a single sample sequenced in a study of response to subunit inactivated influenza vaccine. TCRdb reprocessed the RT-PCR reads with MiXCR, giving one entry per CDR3 protein. Counted here are 750,000 to 850,000 distinct CDR3 sequences, less than 20% occurring once; the ten biggest clones make up around 9.9%. The source material was PBMCs from blood, sampled 5 to 6 days after vaccination. The origin of the receptors is a man over 45 who received an inactivated influenza vaccine.

The CDR3 DNA sequence: TGCAGTGCTAGAGAGACAGGGGATAGCAATCAGCCCCAGCATTTT. Translated, it gives CSARETGDSNQPQHF. This chain joins TRBV20-1 and TRBJ1-5; 8 bases map to TRBD1. The CDR3 loop spans 15 amino acids. Germline V gene lookup returns CDR1 DFQATT and CDR2 SNEGSKA (reference sequence). V dropped 0 bases and J dropped 0; count of bases not matched to a gene: 1.

The V call is TRBV12-3 or TRBV12-4, the J call TRBJ2-3; D might be TRBD1 (6 bases). CDR3 length equals 15 residues. V shed 3 bases and J shed 3 bases, with 13 bases lying between them. This CDR3 reads CASSLITGSTDTQYF. CDR3 bases: TGTGCCAGCAGTTTGATAACAGGGAGTACAGATACGCAGTATTTT.

The chain is built from TRBV6-2 or TRBV6-3 and TRBJ2-7; 8 positions agree with TRBD1. The CDR3 consists of 17 residues. V gave up 2 bases and J gave up 0 bases; unmatched junction bases: 9. Germline V gene sequence: CDR1 MNHEY, CDR2 SVGEGT. CDR3 nucleotides: TGTGCCAGCAGTTACAAGATTTGGACAGGGAGCTCCTACGAGCAGTACTTC. It yields the protein CASSYKIWTGSSYEQYF.

This clonotype was observed a handful of times. V usage is TRBV18 and J usage is TRBJ2-1; no reliable D call. Germline V gene lookup returns CDR1 KGHSH and CDR2 LQKENI. The CDR3 totals 15 residues. V lost 5 bases and J 3 bases, leaving 14 bases between the germline ends. CDR3 amino acids: CASSLTTADYNEQFF. CDR3 DNA: TGTGCCAGCTCATTAACGACGGCAGACTACAATGAGCAGTTCTTC. The full variable domain, its missing parts supplied by reference TRBV18 and TRBJ2-1, is NAGVMQNPRHLVRRRGQEARLRCSPMKGHSHVYWYRQLPEEGLKFMVYLQKENIIDESGMPKERFSAEFPKEGPSILRIQQVVRGDSAAYFCASSLTTADYNEQFFGPGTRLTVL.

This clonotype has a handful of counts. The J gene is TRBJ2-5, the V gene TRBV12-3 or TRBV12-4; unclear D gene. The CDR3 is 14 amino acids. Trimming removed 6 bases from V and 4 bases from J, with 15 bases in between. CDR3 nucleotides: TGTGCCAGCAGCCCGACTGATTTGGTAGAGACCCAGTACTTC. Its translation: CASSPTDLVETQYF.

The chain has TRBV7-2 and TRBJ2-7; D is undetermined. With 0 bases removed from V and 0 bases from J, the gap between germline ends came to 12 bases. Germline-derived CDR1 and CDR2 are SGHTA and FQGNSA. The CDR3 runs 16 residues. In DNA, the CDR3 is TGTGCCAGCAGCTTAGCGCTAAGTAGGAGCTCCTACGAGCAGTACTTC. The encoded protein is CASSLALSRSSYEQYF.

The V gene is TRBV24-1, the J gene TRBJ1-5, with 9 positions matching TRBD1. This CDR3 has 15 residues. CDR1 is KGHDR, CDR2 SFDVKD, per germline. V shed 4 bases and J 3 bases; nucleotides not matched to a gene: 3. CDR3 in DNA: TGTGCCACCAGTGAAGGGACAGGGCACAATCAGCCCCAGCATTTT. This translates into CATSEGTGHNQPQHF.

The chain joins TRBV28 to TRBJ2-5; 14 bases align to TRBD2. CDR1 MDHEN and CDR2 SYDVKM come from the germline V gene. V dropped 5 bases and J dropped 3; count of bases not matched to a gene: 8. CDR3 length: 17 residues. DNA of the CDR3: TGTGCCAGCAGTGCCACGACTAGCGGGGGGGACAAAGAGACCCAGTACTTC. It translates to CASSATTSGGDKETQYF.

This clonotype was observed a handful of times. CDR3 residues: CASSWGQGGGNPFF. For the CDR3, the DNA is TGTGCCAGCAGTTGGGGACAGGGGGGGGGTAATCCTTTCTTT. The chain uses TRBV12-3 or TRBV12-4 and TRBJ1-1; 11 bases align to TRBD1. This CDR3 contains 14 residues. Trimming cost V 4 bases and J 12 bases; bases outside gene matches: 10.

There are many counts of this clonotype. This sequence joins TRBV20-1 and TRBJ1-6; 7 positions match TRBD1. The CDR3 sequence is 13 residues long. The junction had 7 bases not matched to a gene; V was cut back by 7 bases and J by 7 bases. Germline CDR1 DFQATT, CDR2 SNEGSKA (reference sequence). Written as DNA, the CDR3 is TGCAGTGGAACCGGGACAGTGAATTCACCCCTCCACTTT. Its protein product is CSGTGTVNSPLHF.

This clonotype was seen only a few times. This chain uses TRBV27 with TRBJ2-2; 8 bases align to TRBD2. The CDR3 is made up of 15 amino acids. J gave up 7 bases and V 5 bases, and 9 bases lay outside the gene matches. The germline V gene has CDR1 MNHEY and CDR2 SMNVEV (reference sequence). This CDR3 reads CASSQGLGTVGELFF. The CDR3, as DNA: TGTGCCAGCAGTCAGGGACTAGGCACGGTCGGGGAGCTGTTTTTT.

The chain joins TRBV12-3 or TRBV12-4 to TRBJ2-1; D perhaps matches TRBD1 (5 bases). The CDR3 loop spans 12 amino acids. The V end lost 3 bases, the J end lost 13 bases, and 13 bases lay between the germline ends. CDR3 DNA: TGTGCCAGCAGTTTGGGGCAGTTGCGTCAGTTCTTC. Its protein is CASSLGQLRQFF.

This sequence joins TRBV29-1 and TRBJ2-7, with no clear D. V lost 0 bases to trimming and J lost 7 bases, with 10 bases between them. The V gene's germline CDR1 is SQVTM and CDR2 ANQGSEA. The CDR3 extends over 12 amino acids. This CDR3 is CSVEDRLGEQYF. CDR3 DNA sequence: TGCAGCGTTGAAGATAGACTGGGGGAGCAGTACTTC.

In this sample, this clonotype turned up many times. The chain joins TRBV12-3 or TRBV12-4 to TRBJ2-2; the match to TRBD1 covers 8 bases. This CDR3 has 14 residues. The ends lost 5 bases at V and 5 bases at J; junction bases unmatched: 4. CDR3 protein: CASSRDRGTGELFF. CDR3 in DNA: TGTGCCAGCAGTAGAGACAGGGGTACCGGGGAGCTGTTTTTT.

This clonotype came up a few times. This may be a read error: a much more frequent sequence differs by one nucleotide. The chain is built from TRBV29-1 and TRBJ2-5; tentatively, D is TRBD2 (5 bases). This CDR3 has 15 residues. Trimming took off 0 bases at V and 4 bases at J, with 15 bases between the two ends. Germline V lookup: CDR1 SQVTM, CDR2 ANQGSEA. The CDR3: CSVEDRGKGAETQYF. DNA of the CDR3: TGCAGCGTTGAAGATCGCGGAAAGGGAGCAGAGACCCAGTACTTC.

Many counts were recorded for this clonotype. J is TRBJ2-2 and V is TRBV29-1, with 9 bases matching TRBD1. This CDR3 spans 14 amino acids. In germline, CDR1 is SQVTM, CDR2 ANQGSEA. Unmatched junction bases numbered 5, after V lost 7 bases and J lost 2 bases. The CDR3 region is CSAKQGANTGELFF. The CDR3 nucleotides are TGCAGCGCCAAACAGGGGGCTAACACCGGGGAGCTGTTTTTT.

V and J are TRBV12-3 or TRBV12-4 and TRBJ2-3, with unresolved D. The CDR3 length is 14 residues. The V and J ends lost 4 bases and 5 bases respectively, with 13 bases between them. CDR3 nucleotide sequence: TGTGCCAGCAGTTCGGCGCAGTTTCGAGATACGCAGTATTTT. Translated, it gives CASSSAQFRDTQYF.

This rearrangement joins TRBV13 to TRBJ2-7, with 11 bases fitting TRBD1. V was clipped by 1 base and J by 7 bases; unmatched bases: 6. CDR3 length equals 15 residues. The germline gives CDR1 PRHDT, CDR2 FYEKMQ (reference sequence). The DNA for the CDR3 is TGTGCCAGCAGCTTAGCGGACAGGGGGCCGGGGGAGCAGTACTTC. As protein: CASSLADRGPGEQYF.

CDR3 DNA: TGTGCCAGCAGCTATCCGGGACAGGGACCCTACGAGCAGTACTTC. Translating it yields CASSYPGQGPYEQYF. The chain combines TRBV7-8 with TRBJ2-7; TRBD1 matches at 9 bases. Unmatched junction bases numbered 6, after V lost 4 bases and J lost 2 bases. The CDR3 is 15 residues long. Germline V gives CDR1 SGHVS, CDR2 FQNEAQ. The full variable domain, rest sourced from reference TRBV7-8 and TRBJ2-7, is GAGVSQSPRYKVAKRGQDVALRCDPISGHVSLFWYQQALGQGPEFLTYFQNEAQLDKSGLPSDRFFAERPEGSVSTLKIQRTQQEDSAVYLCASSYPGQGPYEQYFGPGTRLTVT.

This clonotype is a singleton in its sample. This rearrangement joins TRBV28 to TRBJ2-2; 11 bases agree with TRBD2. Germline-derived CDR1 and CDR2 are MDHEN and SYDVKM. This CDR3 is 17 amino acids long. Losses at the gene ends were 4 bases for V and 6 bases for J; bases not matched to a gene: 10. CDR3 in amino acids: CASSSMTSGKGSGELFF. In DNA, the CDR3 is TGTGCCAGCAGTTCGATGACTAGCGGGAAAGGATCCGGGGAGCTGTTTTTT.

This clonotype was observed a few times. The rearrangement uses TRBV7-8 and TRBJ1-4; TRBD1 matches at 7 bases. The CDR3 has 15 amino acids. Germline values: CDR1 SGHVS, CDR2 FQNEAQ. The trim removed 0 bases at V and 5 bases at J, leaving 3 bases unmatched. The CDR3 DNA reads TGTGCCAGCAGCTTAGCAGGGGGCCTCAATGAAAAACTGTTTTTT. Its protein product is CASSLAGGLNEKLFF.

The genes are TRBV7-2 and TRBJ1-4; TRBD1 matches 9 bases. The V segment lost 4 bases and the J segment 7 bases; nucleotides outside the gene matches: 4. Germline CDR1 reads SGHTA; CDR2 reads FQGNSA. CDR3 length equals 14 residues. The CDR3 DNA reads as TGTGCCAGCAGCTCAAACAGGGGGCGTGAAAAACTGTTTTTT. This encodes CASSSNRGREKLFF.

J is TRBJ1-1 and V is TRBV12-3 or TRBV12-4; D may be TRBD1 (5 bases). The CDR3 sequence is 14 residues long. The V and J ends lost 3 bases and 4 bases respectively, with 12 bases between them. The CDR3 DNA reads as TGTGCCAGCAGTTTTGGGGACGGGGGCACTGAAGCTTTCTTT. This encodes CASSFGDGGTEAFF.

The genes are TRBV20-1 and TRBJ2-5; 8 bases agree with TRBD1. This CDR3 spans 15 amino acids. The germline V gene encodes CDR1 DFQATT and CDR2 SNEGSKA (reference sequence). V was clipped by 5 bases and J by 4 bases; unmatched bases: 12. CDR3 amino acids: CSAQPPGQGAETQYF. In DNA form, the CDR3 reads TGCAGTGCTCAACCCCCCGGACAGGGAGCAGAGACCCAGTACTTC.

This clonotype was counted a few times. The chain couples TRBV4-2 to TRBJ2-3; 7 nucleotides match TRBD2. V lost 3 bases, J lost 6 bases, and 12 bases stayed unmatched. This CDR3 region has 16 residues. Germline CDR1 LGHNA, CDR2 YNFKEQ. CDR3 DNA sequence: TGTGCCAGCAGCCACCGGACTAGTTTGGGGTCGGATACGCAGTATTTT. Translating it yields CASSHRTSLGSDTQYF.

This clonotype was seen more than once but under ten times. The chain employs TRBV11-2 and TRBJ2-1, with 12 bases matching TRBD2. CDR3 length equals 18 residues. Germline assignment: CDR1 SGHAT and CDR2 FQNNGV. V trimming: 7 bases; J trimming: 7 bases; junction bases outside the gene matches: 17. The CDR3 loop is CASTKSRRTSGNSNEQFF. CDR3 sequence (DNA): TGTGCCAGCACCAAGAGCCGTCGGACTAGCGGGAATTCGAATGAGCAGTTCTTC.

The chain recombines TRBV5-6 with TRBJ2-1; D call uncertain. The CDR3 runs 13 residues. Germline assignment: CDR1 SGHDT and CDR2 YYEEEE. Trimming took off 0 bases at V and 9 bases at J, with 10 bases between the two ends. This CDR3 reads CASSLVTEFEQFF. The CDR3 nucleotides read TGTGCCAGCAGCTTGGTAACGGAGTTTGAGCAGTTCTTC.

This chain links TRBV7-2 with TRBJ2-1; 10 nucleotides line up with TRBD2. The germline gives CDR1 SGHTA, CDR2 FQGNSA. V was pared by 5 bases and J by 2 bases, with 9 bases of the junction left unmatched. The CDR3 runs 17 residues. The chain's CDR3 is CASSVSGGAPPYNEQFF. CDR3 nucleotides: TGTGCCAGCAGCGTAAGCGGGGGGGCCCCCCCCTACAATGAGCAGTTCTTC.

This clonotype was seen ten or more times. This chain uses TRBV12-3 or TRBV12-4 with TRBJ1-6; D not resolved. The CDR3 has 12 amino acids. V dropped 8 bases and J dropped 11 bases, with 13 bases sitting between them. The CDR3 sequence is CASPIRIPPLHF. CDR3 nucleotide sequence: TGTGCCAGCCCAATCCGGATCCCACCCCTCCACTTT.